The clone carrying this T cell receptor (beta chain) appeared a few times. Data came from immunoSEQ multiplex PCR; TCRdb stores just in-frame clones and leaves some out. The sample yields tens of thousands of clones, 88% seen once. This specimen belongs to a study of control samples from healthy donors and cancer patients. V shed 1 base, J shed 8 bases, and the junction held 10 bases outside the gene matches. This CDR3 has 15 amino acids. Germline assignment: CDR1 SGHTA and CDR2 FQGTGA. The TCR comes from a woman in her seventies in good health. Input material: blood. The chain couples TRBV7-3 to TRBJ1-2; 7 positions match TRBD1. CDR3 in DNA: TGTGCCAGCAGCTTAAATCCAGGGGGGGCAGGAGGCTACACCTTC. The encoded protein is CASSLNPGGAGGYTF.